The T cell receptor (beta chain) under discussion was sequenced for a study of T cell responses to AZD1222 COVID-19 vaccine. Sequenced by immunoSEQ multiplex PCR; TCRdb stores in-frame clones only, minus some. Altogether 110,000 or so clones are present, about 86% being singletons, with the ten largest covering about 3.5%. Study-level findings and limits: Seropositivity was recorded at baseline in only a handful of AZD1222 recipients.

To note about this clone: No antigen is known for it.

Germline V lookup: CDR1 SGHRS, CDR2 YFSETQ. Trimming removed 2 bases at V and 4 bases at J, with 9 bases between. The CDR3 is 14 residues long. The chain joins TRBV5-1 to TRBJ2-2; D perhaps matches TRBD2 (5 bases). The input for sequencing was peripheral blood, taken on day 0 of AZD1222 vaccination. The receptor comes from an adult in good health. The CDR3 reads CASSFGDSTGELFF. The CDR3, as DNA: TGCGCCAGCAGCTTCGGGGATTCCACCGGGGAGCTGTTTTTT. Complete variable domain (other parts from reference TRBV5-1 and TRBJ2-2): KAGVTQTPRYLIKTRGQQVTLSCSPISGHRSVSWYQQTPGQGLQFLFEYFSETQRNKGNFPGRFSGRQFSNSRSEMNVSTLELGDSALYLCASSFGDSTGELFFGEGSRLTVL.